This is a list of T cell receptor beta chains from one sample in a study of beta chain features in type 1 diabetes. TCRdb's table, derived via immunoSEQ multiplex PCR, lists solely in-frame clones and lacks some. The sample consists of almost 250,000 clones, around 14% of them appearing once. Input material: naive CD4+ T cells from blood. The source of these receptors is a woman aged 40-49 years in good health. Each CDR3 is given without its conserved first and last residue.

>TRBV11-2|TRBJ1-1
ASSPYNEAF
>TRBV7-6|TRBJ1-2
ASSAGQGINYGYT
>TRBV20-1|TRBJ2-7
SATSLYEQY
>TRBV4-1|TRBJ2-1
ASSSLSGGSYNEQF
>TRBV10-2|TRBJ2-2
ASSGTGTGYTGELF
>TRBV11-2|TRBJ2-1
ASSRPRGGASYNEQF
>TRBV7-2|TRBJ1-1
ASSFGERRTEAF
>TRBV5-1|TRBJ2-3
ASSLRGTRSASGTDTQY
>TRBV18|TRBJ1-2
ASSPQTGNYGYT
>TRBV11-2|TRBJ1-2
ASSESTGHSGYT
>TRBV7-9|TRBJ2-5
ASTMTGAGETQY
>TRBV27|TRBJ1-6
ASSLWGNYNSPLH
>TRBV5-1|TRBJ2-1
ASSLSGVPYNEQF
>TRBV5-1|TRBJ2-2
ASSMGQYTGELF
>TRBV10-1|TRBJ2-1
ASSDRGSYNEQF
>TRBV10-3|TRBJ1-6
AISGTVNSPLH
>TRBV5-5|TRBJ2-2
ASSRGNTGELF
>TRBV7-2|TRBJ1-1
ASSFYYEAF
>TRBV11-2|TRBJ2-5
ASSSETSGGETQY
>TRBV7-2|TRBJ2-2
ASSLVQDVGELF
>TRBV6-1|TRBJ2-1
ASSVVEGVQF
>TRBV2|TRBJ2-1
ASSVWGLARLDEQF
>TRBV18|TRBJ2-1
ASSPRLADNEQF
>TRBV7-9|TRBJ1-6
ASARQGETLH
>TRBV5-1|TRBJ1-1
ASSLTAVGGEAF
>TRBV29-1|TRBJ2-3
SVGDRGFTDTQY
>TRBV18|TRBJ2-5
ASSPTRTLQETQY
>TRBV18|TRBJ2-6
ASSASPVGANVLT
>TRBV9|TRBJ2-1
ASSVSGRVYNEQF
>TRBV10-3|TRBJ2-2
AISLYFTGELF
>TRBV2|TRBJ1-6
ASSELVGQSSYNSPLH
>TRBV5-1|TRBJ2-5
ASSLGGGIGETQY
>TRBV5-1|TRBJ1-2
ASSTGQDYGYT
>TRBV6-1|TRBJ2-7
ASSERGGSPYEQY
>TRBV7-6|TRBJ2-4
ASSPGPPTGAKNIQY
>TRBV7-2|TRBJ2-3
ASTKDRGRTDTQY
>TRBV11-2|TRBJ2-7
ASSLDGGGWGEQY
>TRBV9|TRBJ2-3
ASSVVVAGADTQY
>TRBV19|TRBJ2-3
ASKAPTSGGAGTTDTQY
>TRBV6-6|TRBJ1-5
ASRNRVGEPQH